The 30 T cell receptor beta chains reported below all come from one sample, sequenced in a study of blood T cells in healthy people across ages. A sample-barcoded 5' primer and a J-beta primer mix were used in a second PCR of roughly 7 to 11 cycles. TCRdb recomputed calls from the 5' RACE reads with MiXCR, one row per CDR3 protein. The sample includes 1.8 million or so distinct CDR3 sequences, approximately 39% of them seen just once. The specimen sequenced was blood. These receptors came from a human donor in good health.

The V and J genes are TRBV5-1 and TRBJ2-1, with a weak D call TRBD1 (5 bases). Deletions cut 6 bases from V and 10 bases from J, with 17 bases between. CDR3 size: 13 residues. Germline V gives CDR1 SGHRS, CDR2 YFSETQ. In DNA form, the CDR3 reads TGCGCCAGCACCGACCAGGGTTCCTACGAGCAGTTCTTC. Protein product: CASTDQGSYEQFF.

The chain carries TRBV7-2 and TRBJ2-7; a weak D match, TRBD1 (5 bases). Germline V lookup: CDR1 SGHTA, CDR2 FQGNSA. The V and J ends lost 0 bases and 4 bases respectively, with 10 bases between them. The CDR3 is 14 amino acids. CDR3 coding DNA: TGTGCCAGCAGCTTAGCATTGACAGTATACGAGCAGTACTTC. Encoded protein: CASSLALTVYEQYF.

This clonotype occurred a few times. The genes are TRBV5-1 and TRBJ1-4; TRBD1 is a possible D gene (5 bases). Trimming took off 0 bases at V and 5 bases at J, with 8 bases between the two ends. Germline V gives CDR1 SGHRS, CDR2 YFSETQ. The CDR3 sequence is 14 residues long. The CDR3 is CASSLVPGNEKLFF. The CDR3 region has the DNA TGCGCCAGCAGCTTGGTGCCAGGGAATGAAAAACTGTTTTTT.

This clonotype has ten or more counts. The V call is TRBV5-1, the J call TRBJ2-7; D may correspond to TRBD1 or TRBD2 (5 bases each). CDR1 is SGHRS, CDR2 YFSETQ, per germline. This CDR3 comprises 15 residues. The V end lost 4 bases, the J end lost 3 bases, and 17 bases lay between the germline ends. CDR3 sequence: CASSVLPGRDYEQYF. CDR3 in DNA: TGCGCCAGCAGCGTACTGCCGGGACGGGACTACGAGCAGTACTTC.

This clonotype has a single count. The CDR3 DNA sequence: TGCGCCAGCAGCTTGGGACATGGCGGCTATGGCTACACCTTC. Protein sequence: CASSLGHGGYGYTF. The chain recombines TRBV5-1 with TRBJ1-2; no reliable D call. Germline lookup yields CDR1 SGHRS and CDR2 YFSETQ. Trimming shortened V by 0 bases and J by 4 bases, and 10 bases separated the two germline ends. This CDR3 spans 14 amino acids.

In its sample, this clonotype was seen a few times. The chain employs TRBV10-3 and TRBJ1-5, with TRBD1 matching over 7 bases. The CDR3 consists of 14 residues. V gave up 5 bases and J gave up 2 bases; unmatched junction bases: 3. CDR1 and CDR2 from the germline V gene are ENHRY and SYGVKD. CDR3 region: CAISTDRGNQPQHF. The CDR3 DNA sequence: TGTGCCATCAGTACCGACAGGGGCAATCAGCCCCAGCATTTT.

The chain links TRBV5-1 to TRBJ2-7; no reliable D call. V lost 5 bases and J 3 bases, leaving 15 bases between the germline ends. Germline V gene sequence: CDR1 SGHRS, CDR2 YFSETQ. The CDR3 is 14 amino acids. Here the CDR3 DNA reads TGCGCCAGCAGTACCTTCGGTGACCTCTACGAGCAGTACTTC. It codes for CASSTFGDLYEQYF.

The chain joins TRBV5-1 to TRBJ2-4, with no clear D. The J call may be mistaken, given a closer DNA end match to TRBJ2-7. CDR3 length equals 14 residues. Germline CDR1 SGHRS, CDR2 YFSETQ. The CDR3 protein is CASSSTAISYEQYF. In DNA, the CDR3 is TGCGCCAGCAGCTCCACAGCGATTTCCTACGAGCAGTACTTC.

V and J are TRBV7-2 and TRBJ2-1; 7 bases are shared with TRBD2. With V trimmed by 5 bases and J by 5 bases, 9 bases remained unmatched. The CDR3 is 15 residues long. The V gene's germline CDR1 is SGHTA and CDR2 FQGNSA. Here the CDR3 DNA reads TGTGCCAGCAGCCTCTGGGACTACCCGAACAATGAGCAGTTCTTC. This encodes CASSLWDYPNNEQFF.

This clonotype was picked up a small number of times. The chain employs TRBV6-1 and TRBJ1-2; the match to TRBD1 covers 7 bases. CDR3 length: 14 amino acids. The germline CDR1 and CDR2 sequences are MNHNS and SASEGT. Unmatched junction bases numbered 3, after V lost 1 base and J lost 4 bases. Here the CDR3 reads CASSEVAGGYGYTF. The CDR3 DNA reads as TGTGCCAGCAGTGAAGTGGCAGGGGGCTATGGCTACACCTTC.

The V call is TRBV14, the J call TRBJ2-5, with 7 nucleotides matching TRBD2. This CDR3 comprises 14 residues. Germline assignment: CDR1 SGHDN and CDR2 FVKESK. With 4 bases clipped from V and 9 bases from J, the junction kept 11 bases outside the gene matches. The CDR3, as DNA: TGTGCCAGCAGCCGACCTAGGACACGGGAGGCCCAGTACTTC. It encodes CASSRPRTREAQYF. The whole variable domain, remainder taken from reference TRBV14 and TRBJ2-5, is EAGVTQFPSHSVIEKGQTVTLRCDPISGHDNLYWYRRVMGKEIKFLLHFVKESKQDESGMPNNRFLAERTGGTYSTLKVQPAELEDSGVYFCASSRPRTREAQYFGPGTRLLVL.

The chain has TRBV11-2 and TRBJ2-7, with unresolved D. The germline V gene has CDR1 SGHAT and CDR2 FQNNGV. This CDR3 has 15 residues. V shed 0 bases and J shed 2 bases, with 11 bases lying between them. DNA for the CDR3: TGTGCCAGCAGCTTAGACCAGCATGGGACCTACGAGCAGTACTTC. This gives the protein CASSLDQHGTYEQYF.

This clonotype appeared a few times. CDR3 region: CASSPTSGATYEQYF. CDR3 bases: TGTGCCAGCAGCCCGACTAGCGGTGCAACCTACGAGCAGTACTTC. The chain joins TRBV7-2 to TRBJ2-7, with 9 positions matching TRBD2. This CDR3 comprises 15 residues. The germline V gene has CDR1 SGHTA and CDR2 FQGNSA. The trim removed 5 bases at V and 2 bases at J, leaving 7 bases unmatched.

As regards this clonotype: The conserved closing phenylalanine or tryptophan is absent in this CDR3, likely reflecting a read error. The chain links TRBV29-1 to TRBJ2-7; no definite D call. This CDR3 has 13 amino acids. V was cut by 6 bases and J by 6 bases, with 18 bases left in between. Germline CDR1 and CDR2: SQVTM and ANQGSEA. This chain's CDR3 is CSVRPLLGGEQYS. The CDR3 DNA reads TGCAGCGTACGACCTCTCCTGGGCGGCGAGCAGTACTCG.

Comments on this clonotype: A read error may account for a junction end that differs from germline. V and J are TRBV15 and TRBJ2-1; a possible D gene is TRBD2 (7 bases). The CDR3 length is 18 residues. CDR1 and CDR2 (germline): LNHNV, YYDKDF (reference sequence). The CDR3 DNA reads TGTGCCACTAGCAGAGTGTGGAGGGGGACGGGACTACCCAATGAGCAGTTCTTC. It specifies CATSRVWRGTGLPNEQFF.

This chain connects TRBV5-5 to TRBJ1-6, with TRBD1 matching 8 bases. The CDR3 extends over 15 amino acids. Germline CDR1 reads SGHKS; CDR2 reads YYEKEE (reference sequence). V trimming: 3 bases; J trimming: 7 bases; junction bases outside the gene matches: 6. CDR3: CASSSRTGKNSPLHF. CDR3 sequence (DNA): TGTGCCAGCAGCTCGCGGACAGGGAAGAATTCACCCCTCCACTTT.

This sequence joins TRBV11-2 and TRBJ2-7; the match to TRBD2 covers 8 bases. With V trimmed by 1 base and J by 4 bases, 9 bases remained unmatched. Germline V gives CDR1 SGHAT, CDR2 FQNNGV. The CDR3 runs 16 residues. CDR3 amino acids: CASSLGVSGVGYEQYF. CDR3 DNA sequence: TGTGCCAGCAGCTTAGGAGTTAGCGGGGTCGGATACGAGCAGTACTTC.

As for this clonotype: Here the CDR3 omits its conserved ending phenylalanine or tryptophan, so a read error is the likely source. This chain joins TRBV6-4 and TRBJ1-2; TRBD1 is a possible D gene (6 bases). The V end lost 0 bases, the J end lost 2 bases, and 7 bases lay between the germline ends. The CDR3 runs 14 residues. Germline CDR1 MRHNA, CDR2 SNTAGT. Written as DNA, the CDR3 is TGTGCCAGCAGTGACTCGAGGGGGAACTATGGCTACACCCTC. It is translated as CASSDSRGNYGYTL.

The CDR3 reads CASSQDLGGRQETQYF. The CDR3 DNA reads TGTGCCAGCAGCCAAGATCTTGGGGGGCGACAAGAGACCCAGTACTTC. V is TRBV4-2 and J is TRBJ2-5; D possibly matches TRBD1 or TRBD2 (6 bases each). Germline values: CDR1 LGHNA, CDR2 YNFKEQ. Trimming took 0 bases from V and 2 from J, leaving 13 bases between them. This CDR3 has 16 residues.

This rearrangement joins TRBV5-1 to TRBJ2-4; 10 nucleotides agree with TRBD1. The CDR3 totals 14 residues. Germline V gene data show CDR1 as SGHRS and CDR2 as YFSETQ. After removal of 6 bases from V and 13 bases from J, the junction contained 13 bases not matched to a gene. CDR3 amino acids: CASTLTGGRREQYF. The CDR3 bases are TGCGCCAGCACACTGACAGGGGGCCGAAGGGAGCAGTACTTC.

The chain links TRBV11-1 to TRBJ2-3, with TRBD2 identical over 8 bases. CDR3 length: 17 residues. Looked up from germline, CDR1 is SGHAT and CDR2 is FQDESV (reference sequence). With V trimmed by 4 bases and J by 1 base, 10 bases remained unmatched. This CDR3 reads CASSSPLAGFRTDTQYF. The DNA for the CDR3 is TGTGCCAGCAGCTCACCTCTAGCGGGTTTTCGCACAGATACGCAGTATTTT.

DNA for the CDR3: TGTGCCAGCAGTTCAGGACAAGCCTCTCGTGTCGAGCAGTACTTC. Translated, it gives CASSSGQASRVEQYF. The rearrangement links TRBV28 to TRBJ2-4; TRBD1 might be the D (5 bases). Matching the DNA end better, TRBJ2-7 makes the J call doubtful. The V gene's germline CDR1 is MDHEN and CDR2 SYDVKM. This CDR3 has 15 amino acids.

This clonotype was observed a handful of times. The chain combines TRBV13 with TRBJ2-1; tentatively, D is TRBD1 or TRBD2 (5 bases each). CDR1 and CDR2 (germline): PRHDT, FYEKMQ (reference sequence). CDR3 length equals 14 residues. Trimming removed 5 bases from V and 5 bases from J, with 13 bases in between. In DNA, the CDR3 is TGTGCCAGCAGCCCTCCGGGACGAGACAATGAGCAGTTCTTC. Protein: CASSPPGRDNEQFF.

The CDR3 DNA follows: TGTGCCAGCAGCCAGATAGGGGATACGCAGTATTTT. Its protein product is CASSQIGDTQYF. The V gene is TRBV3-1, the J gene TRBJ2-3; D not resolved. Between the trimmed V and J ends, which lost 3 bases and 6 bases, there was a span of 7 bases. Germline lookup yields CDR1 LGHDT and CDR2 YNNKEL (reference sequence). The CDR3 spans 12 residues.

The CDR3, as DNA: TGTGCCAGCAGCCCCATTCCGGAGGGGAACGGAAACACCATATATTTT. This encodes CASSPIPEGNGNTIYF. The V call is TRBV7-8, the J call TRBJ1-3; tentatively, D is TRBD1 (5 bases). The CDR3 loop spans 16 amino acids. V was cut by 5 bases and J by 4 bases, with 18 bases left in between. Looked up from germline, CDR1 is SGHVS and CDR2 is FQNEAQ.

V gene TRBV12-3 or TRBV12-4 combines with J gene TRBJ1-1, with a possible D match to TRBD1 (5 bases). Trimming removed 6 bases from V and 5 bases from J, with 16 bases in between. This CDR3 spans 14 amino acids. This CDR3 is CASSPYGDVTEAFF. CDR3 DNA sequence: TGTGCCAGCAGCCCCTATGGGGACGTAACTGAAGCTTTCTTT.

The gene calls are TRBV6-2 or TRBV6-3 and TRBJ1-2, with D uncertain. This CDR3 has 13 residues. Germline CDR1 is MNHEY and CDR2 is SVGEGT. V lost 11 bases and J 8 bases, leaving 21 bases between the germline ends. CDR3 DNA sequence: TGTGCCGGCGCGAGGCGGCTCTACGACGGCTACACCTTC. It translates to CAGARRLYDGYTF.

The DNA for the CDR3 is TGTGCCAGCAGCTTGGGACAGAGTACATACAATGAGCAGTTCTTC. Its translation is CASSLGQSTYNEQFF. This chain connects TRBV13 to TRBJ2-1, with 7 bases that match TRBD1. The CDR3 runs to 15 residues. The V and J ends lost 3 bases and 4 bases, in that order; junction bases with no gene match: 6. Germline CDR1 PRHDT, CDR2 FYEKMQ (reference sequence).

Of note for this clonotype: Sequence at one end of the junction differs from germline and may be a read error. This rearrangement joins TRBV3-1 to TRBJ2-7, with D possibly TRBD1 on 5 matching bases. Germline loops: CDR1 LGHDT, CDR2 YNNKEL (reference sequence). The CDR3 totals 16 residues. The CDR3 DNA sequence: TGTGCCAGCAGCCATGTCCTTCAGGGCGGCTCCTACGAGCAGGACTTC. Its translation is CASSHVLQGGSYEQDF.

The J gene is TRBJ2-3, the V gene TRBV6-5; 10 positions agree with TRBD2. The J segment lost 1 base and the V segment lost 2 bases, leaving 3 bases of the junction unmatched. The germline gives CDR1 MNHEY, CDR2 SVGAGI. CDR3 length: 16 residues. The CDR3 sequence is CASSYASGGGTDTQYF. Here the CDR3 DNA reads TGTGCCAGCAGTTACGCCAGCGGGGGGGGCACAGATACGCAGTATTTT.